The present entry profiles one TCR beta chain with its context. V lost 5 bases, J lost 5 bases, and 16 bases lay in between. The germline V gene has CDR1 SGHNT and CDR2 YENEEA. This CDR3 is 15 amino acids long. The data are from a study of blood T cells in healthy people across ages. It was with a sample-barcoded 5' primer and a J-beta primer mix that a second PCR of about 6 to 12 cycles was run. TCRdb fed the 5' RACE reads into MiXCR, producing one record per CDR3 protein. The table includes 600,000 to 1,000,000 distinct CDR3 sequences, around 25% detected once. These data also featured in a second study, about T cells of mothers and their children. That paper states: Donors comprised three healthy Caucasian mothers plus their six children.

Sequenced input: blood. The sequence came from a boy younger than 18 in good health. The chain links TRBV11-3 to TRBJ2-1; D is perhaps TRBD1 or TRBD2 (5 bases each). The CDR3 loop is CASSQGERSHNEQFF. As DNA, the CDR3 is TGTGCCAGCAGCCAAGGGGAGCGGAGCCACAATGAGCAGTTCTTC.